A single sample is the source of the 24 T cell receptor beta chains below, sequenced in a study of T cells after posttransplantation cyclophosphamide (TCRdb year 2016). Libraries were constructed by the immunoSEQ multiplex PCR assay. TCRdb stores this immuneACCESS table with in-frame sequences only. Part of the clones is absent; in the studies checked, under half of the shortfall reflects unresolved V genes, and no reason is known for the rest. The sample table contains about 32,000 clones; only one count was recorded for roughly 90% of them. The top ten hold about 15% of the sample. Sequences were obtained from PBMCs. Receptors originate from a woman aged 40-49 years with a blood cancer, CMV-positive, and with a related stem cell donor.

The chain links TRBV27 to TRBJ2-5, with D maybe TRBD1 (5 bases). Deletions cut 4 bases from V and 7 bases from J, with 13 bases between. The length of the CDR3 is 13 residues. In germline, CDR1 is MNHEY, CDR2 SMNVEV (reference sequence). The CDR3 DNA reads as TGTGCCAGCAGTTATAAGGGGCACGGGACCCAGTACTTC. As protein: CASSYKGHGTQYF.

The V call is TRBV7-2, the J call TRBJ2-5; 7 bases line up with TRBD2. CDR3 size: 14 residues. The junction had 1 base not matched to a gene; V was cut back by 1 base and J by 2 bases. CDR1 and CDR2 from the germline V gene are SGHTA and FQGNSA. The CDR3 DNA reads TGTGCCAGCAGCTTAGTGGGGGGGCAAGAGACCCAGTACTTC. Protein: CASSLVGGQETQYF.

The CDR3 spells CASGATPRQLGHSGANVLTF. The CDR3 DNA follows: TGTGCTAGTGGAGCTACCCCGCGACAGCTAGGTCATTCTGGGGCCAACGTCCTGACTTTC. The chain joins TRBV12-5 to TRBJ2-6, with a tentative D call TRBD1 (5 bases). Germline V CDR1 and CDR2: LGHNT, FRNRAP. The V gene lost 6 bases and the J gene lost 1 base, with 25 bases spanning the gap. CDR3 size: 20 residues.

This chain links TRBV28 with TRBJ2-7; weak D call: TRBD1 (6 bases). Germline V CDR1 and CDR2: MDHEN, SYDVKM. The CDR3 spans 15 residues. Trimming removed 6 bases from V and 2 bases from J, with 17 bases in between. The CDR3 loop is CASSHALTGPYEQYF. The CDR3 bases are TGTGCCAGCAGCCATGCGTTGACAGGTCCCTACGAGCAGTACTTC.

The chain combines TRBV4-1 with TRBJ1-1, with a weak D call TRBD1 (5 bases). The V end lost 8 bases, the J end lost 5 bases, and 18 bases lay between the germline ends. Germline CDR1 reads MGHRA; CDR2 reads YSYEKL. CDR3 length equals 14 residues. CDR3 nucleotides: TGCGCCAGCCGGGGACTTCTACGAGGGACTGAAGCTTTCTTT. Translation: CASRGLLRGTEAFF.

The CDR3 spells CATSRYQGARQPQHF. As DNA, the CDR3 is TGTGCCACCAGCAGGTACCAGGGGGCCAGACAGCCCCAGCATTTT. The V call is TRBV15, the J call TRBJ1-5, with 8 nucleotides matching TRBD1. This CDR3 is 15 amino acids long. Germline trimming cut 3 bases from V and 7 bases from J; bases unmatched to any gene: 8. The germline V gene has CDR1 LNHNV and CDR2 YYDKDF (reference sequence). Drawing the rest from reference TRBV15 and TRBJ1-5, the complete variable domain is DAMVIQNPRYQVTQFGKPVTLSCSQTLNHNVMYWYQQKSSQAPKLLFHYYDKDFNNEADTPDNFQSRRPNTSFCFLDIRSPGLGDTAMYLCATSRYQGARQPQHFGDGTRLSIL.

The rearrangement links TRBV5-4 to TRBJ2-7; tentatively, D is TRBD1 (5 bases). The V end was cut by 1 base, the J end by 2 bases, with 7 bases between. CDR1 and CDR2 (germline): SGHNT, YYREEE (reference sequence). The CDR3 totals 13 residues. The CDR3 nucleotides are TGTGCCAGCAGCTTGAAGGGGACCTACGAGCAGTACTTC. Its protein product is CASSLKGTYEQYF.

The rearrangement joins TRBV7-9 to TRBJ2-3, with 7 bases aligning to TRBD1. The germline V gene encodes CDR1 SEHNR and CDR2 FQNEAQ (reference sequence). This CDR3 is 16 amino acids long. V gave up 5 bases and J gave up 4 bases; unmatched junction bases: 12. CDR3 amino acids: CASSPPTGLSPDTQYF. The CDR3 nucleotides read TGTGCCAGCAGCCCACCGACAGGGCTGTCCCCAGATACGCAGTATTTT.

This clone was seen just once. The gene calls are TRBV5-1 and TRBJ2-3; D possibly corresponds to TRBD1 (6 bases). The CDR3 length is 15 residues. Germline lookup yields CDR1 SGHRS and CDR2 YFSETQ. V dropped 0 bases and J dropped 8 bases, with 16 bases sitting between them. The CDR3 coding sequence is TGCGCCAGCAGCTTGGACTGGCTAGCAGGGGCTACGCAGTATTTT. Protein sequence: CASSLDWLAGATQYF.

This sequence joins TRBV19 and TRBJ2-1, with 7 bases lining up with TRBD2. CDR1 is LNHDA and CDR2 is SQIVND in the germline V gene (reference sequence). V was pared by 1 base and J by 3 bases, with 6 bases of the junction left unmatched. This CDR3 is built from 16 residues. The DNA for the CDR3 is TGTGCCAGTAGTATAGCGGCGGGGGAGCTCTACAATGAGCAGTTCTTC. Protein product: CASSIAAGELYNEQFF.

V is TRBV29-1 and J is TRBJ1-5, with 11 nucleotides matching TRBD1. The CDR3 consists of 13 residues. Germline CDR1 is SQVTM and CDR2 is ANQGSEA. J lost 6 bases, V lost 7 bases, and 5 bases had no gene match. This CDR3 reads CSAGQGAGQPQHF. The CDR3 DNA follows: TGCAGCGCCGGACAGGGGGCAGGTCAGCCCCAGCATTTT.

V and J are TRBV7-6 and TRBJ2-5; 8 bases fit TRBD2. Per the germline V gene, CDR1 is SGHVS and CDR2 is FNYEAQ. The CDR3 totals 19 residues. J was trimmed by 2 bases and V by 0 bases; bases with no gene match: 14. The CDR3: CASSLAYKSSGRSQETQYF. CDR3 bases: TGTGCCAGCAGCTTAGCCTATAAATCTAGCGGGCGCTCGCAAGAGACCCAGTACTTC.

J is TRBJ2-3 and V is TRBV2, with D possibly matching TRBD2 (7 bases). This CDR3 is built from 15 residues. With 8 bases removed from V and 4 bases from J, the gap between germline ends came to 19 bases. Germline lookup yields CDR1 SNHLY and CDR2 FYNNEI. CDR3 in amino acids: CASHWRGGGADTQYF. CDR3 nucleotide sequence: TGTGCCAGCCACTGGAGGGGGGGCGGGGCAGATACGCAGTATTTT.

The CDR3 DNA reads TGTGCCAGCAGTGCGGTCGGGGGAAATTCACCCCTCCACTTT. It yields the protein CASSAVGGNSPLHF. The chain has TRBV2 and TRBJ1-6; tentative D call: TRBD1 (5 bases). Germline values: CDR1 SNHLY, CDR2 FYNNEI. Trimming took 4 bases from V and 7 from J, leaving 11 bases between them. CDR3 size: 14 residues.

This chain joins TRBV6-4 and TRBJ2-3, with 11 positions matching TRBD2. With 4 bases clipped from V and 6 bases from J, the junction kept 9 bases outside the gene matches. The CDR3 totals 16 residues. The germline V gene encodes CDR1 MRHNA and CDR2 SNTAGT. CDR3: CASSVSIAGGPDTQYF. For the CDR3, the DNA is TGTGCCAGCAGTGTTTCCATAGCGGGGGGGCCGGATACGCAGTATTTT.

V gene TRBV5-1 combines with J gene TRBJ1-3, with D tentatively TRBD1 (5 bases). Germline V lookup: CDR1 SGHRS, CDR2 YFSETQ. The CDR3 length is 15 residues. The ends were cut back, 4 bases at V and 0 bases at J, with 11 bases in the middle. In nucleotides, the CDR3 is TGCGCCAGCAGCCCCGGGACTGCCTCTGGAAACACCATATATTTT. Amino acids: CASSPGTASGNTIYF.

The chain employs TRBV1 and TRBJ2-7; the D call TRBD2 from the table was never checked on the DNA. TRBV1 is a documented pseudogene. This CDR3 has 14 residues. The CDR3 nucleotides read TGCACCAGCAGCCAAGATAAGCGGGACTACGAGCAGTACTTC. This translates into CTSSQDKRDYEQYF.

The V call is TRBV11-3, the J call TRBJ2-5; possibly TRBD1 for D (6 bases). TRBJ2-7 matches the DNA end more closely, so the J call is doubtful. The germline gives CDR1 SGHNT, CDR2 YENEEA. This CDR3 region has 14 residues. The CDR3 sequence is CASSSTGVSYEQYF. The DNA of the CDR3 is TGTGCCAGCAGCTCGACAGGAGTGTCCTACGAGCAGTACTTC.

The DNA for the CDR3 is TGCAGCGTTGGATTTGGGACAGGGATTGCAGAGACCCAGTACTTC. Its translation is CSVGFGTGIAETQYF. The J gene is TRBJ2-5, the V gene TRBV29-1; the match to TRBD1 covers 9 bases. Per germline, CDR1 SQVTM and CDR2 ANQGSEA. The CDR3 runs 15 residues. V lost 4 bases, J lost 4 bases, and 10 bases stayed unmatched.

This clone was observed a single time. The CDR3 region has the DNA TGCGCCAGCAGCCCGAGGACAGGTCTAGCCAAAAACATTCAGTACTTC. Amino acids: CASSPRTGLAKNIQYF. The V and J genes are TRBV5-1 and TRBJ2-4, with TRBD1 identical over 7 bases. The CDR3 has 16 amino acids. V lost 4 bases, J lost 0 bases, and 7 bases stayed unmatched. Germline CDR1 is SGHRS and CDR2 is YFSETQ. Full variable domain (remainder filled in from reference TRBV5-1 and TRBJ2-4): KAGVTQTPRYLIKTRGQQVTLSCSPISGHRSVSWYQQTPGQGLQFLFEYFSETQRNKGNFPGRFSGRQFSNSRSEMNVSTLELGDSALYLCASSPRTGLAKNIQYFGAGTRLSVL.

The chain links TRBV6-1 to TRBJ1-5; TRBD1 matches at 7 bases. CDR1 and CDR2 (germline): MNHNS, SASEGT. The CDR3 totals 15 residues. V dropped 1 base and J dropped 4; count of bases not matched to a gene: 4. The CDR3: CASSEEGGPNQPQHF. Here the CDR3 DNA reads TGTGCCAGCAGTGAAGAAGGGGGCCCTAATCAGCCCCAGCATTTT.

The genes are TRBV27 and TRBJ2-5; 7 nucleotides agree with TRBD2. There are 16 residues in the CDR3. Trimming removed 0 bases from V and 4 bases from J; junction bases left unmatched: 8. Germline V lookup: CDR1 MNHEY, CDR2 SMNVEV (reference sequence). CDR3 DNA: TGTGCCAGCAGTTTATCTGGGGCTAGCGGTCGAGAGACCCAGTACTTC. It yields the protein CASSLSGASGRETQYF.

The rearrangement joins TRBV4-1 to TRBJ1-4, with 10 bases that match TRBD1. The CDR3 is 16 residues long. V was pared by 4 bases and J by 8 bases, with 10 bases of the junction left unmatched. CDR1 MGHRA and CDR2 YSYEKL come from the germline V gene. The CDR3 bases are TGCGCCAGCAGCCGGGCGCCCGGGACAGGGGACGAAAAACTGTTTTTT. This sequence encodes CASSRAPGTGDEKLFF.

In its sample, this clone was seen once. This chain connects TRBV7-9 to TRBJ1-2; D possibly corresponds to TRBD1 (6 bases). The V gene's germline CDR1 is SEHNR and CDR2 FQNEAQ (reference sequence). V was trimmed by 5 bases and J by 7 bases, leaving 17 bases between them. This CDR3 spans 14 amino acids. CDR3 residues: CASSTFGTMAGYTF. CDR3 DNA: TGTGCCAGCAGCACCTTCGGGACAATGGCTGGCTACACCTTC.